Below are 32 T cell receptor beta chains sequenced from a single sample in a study of T cells in Graves' hyperthyroidism and ophthalmopathy. Amplified TCR beta CDR3 regions derived from RNA transcripts. Researchers ran a first-round RT-PCR on the TCR CDR3 using the HTBI primer set. TCRdb passed the multiplex PCR reads through MiXCR, listing each CDR3 protein once. This sample has approximately 100,000 distinct CDR3 sequences, with about 45% found just once. Specimen: blood. The receptor source for this set is a man in his forties with Graves' hyperthyroidism.

This clonotype was observed at least ten times. The rearrangement links TRBV19 to TRBJ1-5, with unresolved D. Germline V CDR1 and CDR2: LNHDA, SQIVND (reference sequence). V lost 6 bases, J lost 7 bases, and 16 bases lay in between. CDR3 length: 14 amino acids. The CDR3: CASSVPVASQPQHF. The CDR3, as DNA: TGTGCCAGTAGCGTACCGGTCGCTAGCCAGCCCCAGCATTTT.

This clonotype was seen many times. The chain couples TRBV28 to TRBJ2-3; D is unclear. CDR1 is MDHEN, CDR2 SYDVKM, per germline. V was trimmed by 8 bases and J by 6 bases, leaving 9 bases between them. This CDR3 spans 11 amino acids. This chain's CDR3 is CASGRADTQYF. In DNA, the CDR3 is TGTGCCAGCGGCCGGGCGGATACGCAGTATTTT.

V usage is TRBV3-1 and J usage is TRBJ2-5, with a possible D match to TRBD2 (6 bases). The CDR3 is 15 amino acids. V lost 0 bases to trimming and J lost 4 bases, with 12 bases between them. Per germline, CDR1 LGHDT and CDR2 YNNKEL (reference sequence). In nucleotides, the CDR3 is TGTGCCAGCAGCCAAGATCTAGTGGAGGGAGAGACCCAGTACTTC. Protein product: CASSQDLVEGETQYF.

This clonotype was counted ten times or more. This chain joins TRBV19 and TRBJ2-7; 9 nucleotides agree with TRBD1. This CDR3 has 13 amino acids. Looked up from germline, CDR1 is LNHDA and CDR2 is SQIVND (reference sequence). Unmatched junction bases numbered 5, after V lost 6 bases and J lost 5 bases. CDR3 protein: CASRDRGFNEQYF. CDR3 in DNA: TGTGCCAGTAGGGACAGGGGCTTCAACGAGCAGTACTTC.

The chain is built from TRBV20-1 and TRBJ2-7, with 9 bases aligning to TRBD1. The ends lost 5 bases at V and 7 bases at J; junction bases unmatched: 15. CDR1 is DFQATT and CDR2 is SNEGSKA in the germline V gene (reference sequence). The CDR3 consists of 15 residues. CDR3 residues: CSADSSGTGRWEQYF. CDR3 coding DNA: TGCAGTGCTGATTCGAGCGGGACAGGGAGGTGGGAGCAGTACTTC.

This clonotype occurred many times. The CDR3 sequence: CASSLMGQGDTEAFF. CDR3 sequence (DNA): TGTGCCAGCAGCTTAATGGGACAGGGGGACACTGAAGCTTTCTTT. The chain recombines TRBV7-9 with TRBJ1-1, with 11 positions matching TRBD1. CDR1 SEHNR and CDR2 FQNEAQ come from the germline V gene (reference sequence). The V gene end was trimmed by 2 bases and the J gene end by 3 bases; junction bases not matched to a gene: 2. The CDR3 loop spans 15 amino acids.

The rearrangement uses TRBV20-1 and TRBJ1-3; unclear D gene. Trimming left V 7 bases short and J 0 bases short, with 16 bases between. The CDR3 covers 15 residues. Germline assignment: CDR1 DFQATT and CDR2 SNEGSKA (reference sequence). Here the CDR3 DNA reads TGCAGTGGCCCTGGGAGGCTGTGCTCTGGAAACACCATATATTTT. This gives the protein CSGPGRLCSGNTIYF.

This sequence joins TRBV10-3 and TRBJ2-1; 7 bases line up with TRBD1. The CDR3 consists of 13 residues. Trimming took 7 bases from V and 9 from J; bases not matched to a gene: 9. Germline-derived CDR1 and CDR2 are ENHRY and SYGVKD. Written as DNA, the CDR3 is TGTGCCATCACCGGACAGGTCGACACTGAGCAGTTCTTC. Encoded protein: CAITGQVDTEQFF.

V usage is TRBV10-3 and J usage is TRBJ1-5; tentative D call: TRBD1 (5 bases). V lost 4 bases and J lost 0, with 13 bases in between. Per the germline V gene, CDR1 is ENHRY and CDR2 is SYGVKD. The CDR3 length is 16 residues. For the CDR3, the DNA is TGTGCCATCAGTGCGGGGCCTACGTATAGCAATCAGCCCCAGCATTTT. Its translation: CAISAGPTYSNQPQHF.

This clonotype has only a few counts. V is TRBV30 and J is TRBJ2-7; a weak D match, TRBD2 (5 bases). CDR3 length: 13 residues. The ends were cut back, 5 bases at V and 6 bases at J, with 17 bases in the middle. Germline assignment: CDR1 GTSNPN and CDR2 SVGIG (reference sequence). The CDR3 here is CAWVRVAGGEQYF. The CDR3 coding sequence is TGTGCCTGGGTAAGGGTGGCGGGTGGCGAGCAGTACTTC. Full variable domain (remainder filled in from reference TRBV30 and TRBJ2-7): SQTIHQWPATLVQPVGSPLSLECTVEGTSNPNLYWYRQAAGRGLQLLFYSVGIGQISSEVPQNLSASRPQDRQFILSSKKLLLSDSGFYLCAWVRVAGGEQYFGPGTRLTVT.

This clonotype was counted a few times. V gene TRBV3-1 combines with J gene TRBJ2-6; TRBD1 agrees at 10 bases. The V gene's germline CDR1 is LGHDT and CDR2 YNNKEL (reference sequence). The CDR3 is 16 residues long. V was clipped by 7 bases and J by 0 bases; unmatched bases: 3. The CDR3 region is CASKGTGASGANVLTF. The CDR3 coding sequence is TGTGCCAGCAAAGGGACAGGGGCCTCTGGGGCCAACGTCCTGACTTTC. The full variable domain, rest sourced from reference TRBV3-1 and TRBJ2-6, is DTAVSQTPKYLVTQMGNDKSIKCEQNLGHDTMYWYKQDSKKFLKIMFSYNNKELIINETVPNRFSPKSPDKAHLNLHINSLELGDSAVYFCASKGTGASGANVLTFGAGSRLTVL.

This clonotype was seen ten or more times. This chain connects TRBV11-2 to TRBJ1-6, with no clear D. This CDR3 spans 16 amino acids. Trimming stripped 5 bases from V and 0 bases from J, with 11 bases between. The germline V gene has CDR1 SGHAT and CDR2 FQNNGV. The CDR3: CASSPQTVSYNSPLHF. The CDR3 nucleotides read TGTGCCAGCAGCCCCCAAACGGTCTCCTATAATTCACCCCTCCACTTT.

As regards this clonotype: One base away lies a much larger clone, so this may be a sequencing read error. This sequence joins TRBV5-1 and TRBJ2-2; 13 nucleotides align to TRBD2. Germline V gene data show CDR1 as SGHRS and CDR2 as YFSETQ. CDR3 length: 18 residues. CDR3: CASSPWTSGSPGTGELSF. CDR3 DNA sequence: TGCGCCAGCAGTCCCTGGACTAGCGGGAGTCCGGGCACCGGGGAGCTGTCTTTT.

CDR3 coding DNA: TGTGCCAGCAGAGGACTCACAGGGGTCAATCAGCCCCAGCATTTT. It specifies CASRGLTGVNQPQHF. V gene TRBV6-5 combines with J gene TRBJ1-5, with 7 bases that match TRBD1. The CDR3 is 15 amino acids. The germline gives CDR1 MNHEY, CDR2 SVGAGI. Losses at the gene ends were 6 bases for V and 3 bases for J; bases not matched to a gene: 8.

This clonotype was counted ten times or more. The chain recombines TRBV11-2 with TRBJ2-7; a possible D gene is TRBD1 (6 bases). Germline V gene data show CDR1 as SGHAT and CDR2 as FQNNGV. This CDR3 has 12 amino acids. The V gene lost 6 bases and the J gene lost 7 bases, with 13 bases spanning the gap. This CDR3 is CASSLRGPEQYF. CDR3 nucleotides: TGTGCCAGCAGTCTCAGGGGTCCGGAGCAGTACTTC.

This clonotype was picked up many times. V and J are TRBV6-1 and TRBJ1-3; D unclear. Germline-derived CDR1 and CDR2 are MNHNS and SASEGT. V was clipped by 4 bases and J by 0 bases, with 10 bases between them. The CDR3 runs 15 residues. The CDR3 sequence is CASSAQLHSGNTIYF. CDR3 nucleotide sequence: TGTGCCAGCAGTGCCCAACTACACTCTGGAAACACCATATATTTT.

As to this clonotype: A read error may be the cause here, since a much bigger clone is one base away. The gene calls are TRBV6-5 and TRBJ2-1; the match to TRBD2 covers 11 bases. The junction had 9 bases not matched to a gene; V was cut back by 6 bases and J by 8 bases. The CDR3 is made up of 15 amino acids. Germline values: CDR1 MNHEY, CDR2 SVGAGI. The CDR3 spells CASRDSSGGRDEQFF. The CDR3 nucleotides read TGTGCCAGCAGGGATTCTAGCGGGGGGCGCGATGAGCAGTTCTTC.

This clonotype showed up many times. This chain joins TRBV10-1 and TRBJ1-3, with D perhaps TRBD1 (5 bases). CDR1 and CDR2 (germline): WNHNN, SYGVQD (reference sequence). V was trimmed by 3 bases and J by 2 bases, leaving 20 bases between them. The CDR3 contains 18 residues. The CDR3 reads CASSEVFGAKLPGNTIYF. CDR3 sequence (DNA): TGCGCCAGCAGTGAAGTGTTTGGGGCCAAACTCCCTGGAAACACCATATATTTT.

In this sample, this clonotype turned up many times. The chain employs TRBV12-3 or TRBV12-4 and TRBJ1-6, with a weak D call TRBD1 (5 bases). Trimming cost V 5 bases and J 10 bases, with 21 bases left between them. The CDR3 consists of 16 residues. The CDR3 reads CASSLRLQVMGSPLHF. Written as DNA, the CDR3 is TGTGCCAGCAGTCTCAGATTACAGGTTATGGGATCACCCCTCCACTTT.

In its sample, this clonotype was seen many times. V gene TRBV7-9 combines with J gene TRBJ2-5; possibly TRBD1 for D (6 bases). V was trimmed by 6 bases and J by 4 bases, leaving 21 bases between them. Germline CDR1 SEHNR, CDR2 FQNEAQ (reference sequence). The CDR3 covers 16 residues. CDR3 amino acids: CASRTSGTPFGETQYF. CDR3 sequence (DNA): TGTGCCAGCAGGACATCCGGGACACCCTTTGGAGAGACCCAGTACTTC.

This clonotype was seen repeatedly, ten times or more. The J gene is TRBJ1-5, the V gene TRBV5-1; D might be TRBD1 (6 bases). CDR1 is SGHRS and CDR2 is YFSETQ in the germline V gene. Between the trimmed V and J ends, which lost 4 bases and 6 bases, there was a span of 14 bases. The CDR3 spans 14 residues. CDR3 region: CASSVQGGSQPQHF. CDR3 nucleotide sequence: TGCGCCAGCAGCGTACAGGGAGGCAGTCAGCCCCAGCATTTT.

This clonotype was counted many times. The rearrangement joins TRBV7-2 to TRBJ2-2, with D unresolved. CDR1 is SGHTA and CDR2 is FQGNSA in the germline V gene. CDR3 length equals 14 residues. With 1 base removed from V and 2 bases from J, the gap between germline ends came to 5 bases. CDR3 sequence: CASSLDGNTGELFF. DNA of the CDR3: TGTGCCAGCAGCTTAGACGGTAACACCGGGGAGCTGTTTTTT.

This clonotype was counted ten times or more. J is TRBJ2-7 and V is TRBV7-6; D might be TRBD2 (5 bases). The CDR3 extends over 14 amino acids. The ends were cut back, 1 base at V and 3 bases at J, with 10 bases in the middle. Germline CDR1 reads SGHVS; CDR2 reads FNYEAQ. The CDR3 DNA reads TGTGCCAGCAGCTTAGAGGGAGAGCACTACGAGCAGTACTTC. This codes for CASSLEGEHYEQYF.

This clonotype was detected many times. The V gene is TRBV4-1, the J gene TRBJ1-5; a weak D match, TRBD1 (6 bases). The CDR3 consists of 15 residues. V lost 4 bases and J lost 5, with 15 bases in between. CDR1 is MGHRA and CDR2 is YSYEKL in the germline V gene. CDR3 sequence reads: CASSRTDSPDQPQHF. As DNA, the CDR3 is TGCGCCAGCAGCCGGACGGACAGCCCGGATCAGCCCCAGCATTTT.

Ten or more counts support this clonotype. This chain joins TRBV29-1 and TRBJ1-2; a possible D gene is TRBD1 (5 bases). V lost 2 bases and J lost 5, with 12 bases in between. Germline V lookup: CDR1 SQVTM, CDR2 ANQGSEA. This CDR3 comprises 13 residues. In DNA form, the CDR3 reads TGCAGCGTTGAAAAAGGGACGGCATATGGCTACACCTTC. It translates to CSVEKGTAYGYTF.

The chain recombines TRBV5-1 with TRBJ2-7; no clear D gene. The CDR3 consists of 14 residues. Germline V gene data show CDR1 as SGHRS and CDR2 as YFSETQ. With 4 bases removed from V and 0 bases from J, the gap between germline ends came to 11 bases. The CDR3 spells CASSNGWNSYEQYF. The CDR3 DNA is TGCGCCAGCAGCAACGGGTGGAACTCCTACGAGCAGTACTTC.

In its sample, this clonotype was seen many times. V is TRBV6-7 and J is TRBJ1-6; a possible D gene is TRBD1 (6 bases). TRBV6-7 is reported as an ORF; its role is uncertain. V lost 6 bases and J 9 bases, leaving 18 bases between the germline ends. This CDR3 has 15 amino acids. The CDR3 nucleotides read TGTGCCAGCAGCCCCAAGGGGGGGTTCGGTTCACCCCTCCACTTT. It translates to CASSPKGGFGSPLHF.

With respect to this clonotype: At one end the junction does not follow the germline gene, possibly because of a read error. The V call is TRBV3-1, the J call TRBJ2-3; D is possibly TRBD2 (5 bases). Per the germline V gene, CDR1 is LGHDT and CDR2 is YNNKEL (reference sequence). The CDR3 is made up of 12 amino acids. Written as DNA, the CDR3 is TGTGCCAGCAGCCAGCGGGCCTATACGCAGTGTTTT. Protein sequence: CASSQRAYTQCF.

V and J are TRBV27 and TRBJ2-1, with 10 bases aligning to TRBD2. The V segment lost 2 bases and the J segment 9 bases; nucleotides outside the gene matches: 10. Germline CDR1 is MNHEY and CDR2 is SMNVEV (reference sequence). The CDR3 is made up of 16 amino acids. The CDR3 spells CASSLLSLAGVSEQFF. CDR3 DNA sequence: TGTGCCAGCAGTTTACTAAGCCTAGCGGGAGTAAGTGAGCAGTTCTTC.

This sequence joins TRBV20-1 and TRBJ2-5, with 7 bases that match TRBD2. With 4 bases clipped from V and 7 bases from J, the junction kept 9 bases outside the gene matches. CDR1 is DFQATT and CDR2 is SNEGSKA in the germline V gene (reference sequence). This CDR3 contains 13 residues. The CDR3 sequence is CSAKAGRLGTQYF. The DNA of the CDR3 is TGCAGTGCTAAAGCGGGGCGGTTGGGGACCCAGTACTTC.

This clonotype has at least ten counts. The chain recombines TRBV2 with TRBJ2-3; TRBD2 matches 16 bases. The J segment lost 5 bases and the V segment lost 6 bases, leaving 20 bases of the junction unmatched. CDR1 SNHLY and CDR2 FYNNEI come from the germline V gene. This CDR3 contains 21 residues. The CDR3 is CASSRLIPPPGLAGGVDTQYF. As DNA, the CDR3 is TGTGCCAGCAGCCGATTGATCCCACCCCCGGGACTAGCGGGGGGGGTAGATACGCAGTATTTT.

This clonotype was seen a few times. The chain is built from TRBV11-3 and TRBJ2-2; D may correspond to TRBD1 or TRBD2 (5 bases each). The CDR3 is 15 amino acids. V was trimmed by 4 bases and J by 2 bases, leaving 11 bases between them. The germline V gene has CDR1 SGHNT and CDR2 YENEEA. CDR3 region: CASSSRDANTGELFF. As DNA, the CDR3 is TGTGCCAGCAGCTCCCGGGACGCCAACACCGGGGAGCTGTTTTTT.